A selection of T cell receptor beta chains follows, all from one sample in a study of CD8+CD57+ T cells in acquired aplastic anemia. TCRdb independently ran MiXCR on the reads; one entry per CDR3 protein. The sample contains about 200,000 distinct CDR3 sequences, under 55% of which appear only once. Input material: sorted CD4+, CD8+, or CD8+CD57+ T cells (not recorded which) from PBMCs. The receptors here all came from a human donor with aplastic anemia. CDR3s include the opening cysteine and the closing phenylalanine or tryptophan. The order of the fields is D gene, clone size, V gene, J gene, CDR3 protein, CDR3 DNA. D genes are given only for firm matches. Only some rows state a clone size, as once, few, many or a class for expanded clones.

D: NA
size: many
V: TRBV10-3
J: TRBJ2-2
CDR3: CAISESDPGELFF
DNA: TGTGCCATCAGTGAGTCAGACCCCGGGGAGCTGTTTTTT

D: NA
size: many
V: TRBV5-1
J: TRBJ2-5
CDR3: CASSLVQGQETQYF
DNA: TGCGCCAGCAGCTTGGTTCAGGGCCAAGAGACCCAGTACTTC

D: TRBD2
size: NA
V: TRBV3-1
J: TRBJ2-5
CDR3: CASSQDWGLGRTQGTQYF
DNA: TGTGCCAGCAGCCAAGATTGGGGACTAGGAAGAACCCAAGGGACCCAGTACTTC

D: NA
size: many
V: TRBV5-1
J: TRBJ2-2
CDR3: CASSLDPGGPNTGELFF
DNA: TGCGCCAGCAGCTTGGACCCAGGAGGACCGAACACCGGGGAGCTGTTTTTT

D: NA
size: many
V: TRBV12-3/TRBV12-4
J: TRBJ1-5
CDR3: CASSLFLSNQPQHF
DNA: TGTGCCAGCAGTTTGTTTTTGAGCAATCAGCCCCAGCATTTT

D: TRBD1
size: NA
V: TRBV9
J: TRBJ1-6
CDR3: CASSPGQGGPLHF
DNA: TGTGCCAGCAGCCCCGGACAGGGGGGACCCCTCCACTTT

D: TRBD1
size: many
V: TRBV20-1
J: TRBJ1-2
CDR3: CSARRDSSSGYTF
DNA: TGCAGTGCTAGAAGGGACAGTTCAAGTGGCTACACCTTC

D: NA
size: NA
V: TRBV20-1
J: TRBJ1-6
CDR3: CSAGGRTLGRSPLHF
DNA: TGCAGTGCCGGGGGACGCACCCTAGGTCGTTCACCCCTCCACTTT

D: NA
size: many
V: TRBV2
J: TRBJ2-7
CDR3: CASSAETQSSYEQYF
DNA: TGTGCCAGCAGTGCCGAGACACAAAGCTCCTACGAGCAGTACTTC

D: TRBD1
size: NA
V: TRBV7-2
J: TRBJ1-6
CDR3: CASSVGTGGNSPLHF
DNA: TGTGCCAGCAGCGTAGGGACAGGGGGTAATTCACCCCTCCACTTT

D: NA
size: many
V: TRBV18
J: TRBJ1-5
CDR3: CASSPPAQGGNQPQHF
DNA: TGTGCCAGCTCACCACCGGCACAGGGTGGCAATCAGCCCCAGCATTTT

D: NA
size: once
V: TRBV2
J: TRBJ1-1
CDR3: CASGLGAGTNTEAFF
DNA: TGTGCCAGCGGCCTCGGGGCAGGGACGAACACTGAAGCTTTCTTT

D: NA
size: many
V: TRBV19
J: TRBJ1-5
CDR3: CASSIRPGAGQPQHF
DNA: TGTGCCAGTAGTATACGTCCGGGGGCGGGTCAGCCCCAGCATTTT

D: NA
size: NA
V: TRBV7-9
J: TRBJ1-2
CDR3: CASSLAEVIYGYTF
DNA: TGTGCCAGCAGCTTAGCTGAGGTTATCTATGGCTACACCTTC

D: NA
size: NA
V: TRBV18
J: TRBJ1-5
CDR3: CASSSPETAGGQPQHF
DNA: TGTGCCAGCTCATCCCCGGAGACAGCCGGAGGTCAGCCCCAGCATTTT

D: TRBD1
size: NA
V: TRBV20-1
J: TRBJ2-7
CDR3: CSAGTGVSYEQYF
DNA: TGCAGTGCTGGGACAGGGGTCTCCTACGAGCAGTACTTC

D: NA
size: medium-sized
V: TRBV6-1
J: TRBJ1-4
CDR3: CASSEGGPNGLRLFF
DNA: TGTGCCAGCAGTGAAGGGGGACCGAATGGATTGAGACTGTTTTTT

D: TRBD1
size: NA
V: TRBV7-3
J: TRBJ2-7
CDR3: CASSLRPGGSYEQYF
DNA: TGTGCCAGCAGCTTAAGGCCAGGGGGATCCTACGAGCAGTACTTC

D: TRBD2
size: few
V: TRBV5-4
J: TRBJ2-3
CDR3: CASSWTSGGRRVGTQYF
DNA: TGTGCCAGCAGCTGGACTAGCGGGGGGCGGCGGGTGGGTACGCAGTATTTT

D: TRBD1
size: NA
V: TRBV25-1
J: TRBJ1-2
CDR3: CASSEYNSGTGFYGYTF
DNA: TGTGCCAGCAGTGAATACAATTCCGGGACAGGGTTCTATGGCTACACCTTC

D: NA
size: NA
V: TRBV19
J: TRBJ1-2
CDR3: CASSILGYASNYGYTF
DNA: TGTGCCAGTAGTATTCTCGGTTATGCTTCTAACTATGGCTACACCTTC

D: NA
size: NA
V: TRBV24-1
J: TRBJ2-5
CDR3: CATREPGKQETQYF
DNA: TGTGCCACCCGTGAGCCCGGGAAACAAGAGACCCAGTACTTC

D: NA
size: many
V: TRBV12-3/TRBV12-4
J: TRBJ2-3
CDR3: CASSEGQTTDTQYF
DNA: TGTGCCAGCAGTGAAGGACAGACCACAGATACGCAGTATTTT

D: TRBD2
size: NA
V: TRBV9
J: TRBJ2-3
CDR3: CASSQDGLAGGAQYF
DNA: TGCGCCAGCAGCCAAGATGGACTAGCGGGGGGAGCGCAGTATTTT

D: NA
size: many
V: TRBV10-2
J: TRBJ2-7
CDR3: CASSESSVGTYEQYF
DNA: TGCGCCAGCAGTGAGTCTAGCGTAGGAACCTACGAGCAGTACTTC

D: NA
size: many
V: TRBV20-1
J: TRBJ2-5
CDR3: CSAREAGKETQYF
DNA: TGCAGTGCTAGAGAGGCGGGGAAGGAGACCCAGTACTTC

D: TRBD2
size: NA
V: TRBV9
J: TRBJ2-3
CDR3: CASSSETIAGGPTDTQYF
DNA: TGTGCCAGCAGCTCGGAGACAATAGCGGGAGGGCCCACAGATACGCAGTATTTT

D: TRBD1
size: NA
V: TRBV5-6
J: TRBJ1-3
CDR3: CASSLADRGTGNTIYF
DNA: TGTGCCAGCAGCTTGGCCGACAGGGGGACTGGAAACACCATATATTTT

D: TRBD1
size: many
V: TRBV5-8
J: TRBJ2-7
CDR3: CASSSSQGAGEQYF
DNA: TGTGCCAGCAGCTCGTCACAGGGGGCTGGCGAGCAGTACTTC

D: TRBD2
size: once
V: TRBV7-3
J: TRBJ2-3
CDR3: CASSFGAGGLEQYF
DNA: TGTGCCAGCAGCTTTGGAGCGGGGGGACTTGAGCAGTATTTT

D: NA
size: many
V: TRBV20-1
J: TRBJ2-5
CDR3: CSGTSQETQYF
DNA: TGCAGTGGGACGTCTCAAGAGACCCAGTACTTC

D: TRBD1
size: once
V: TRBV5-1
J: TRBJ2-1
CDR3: CASSVGNRGNEQFF
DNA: TGTGCCAGCAGCGTAGGTAACAGGGGCAATGAGCAGTTCTTC

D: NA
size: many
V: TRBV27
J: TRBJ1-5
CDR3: CASSSVNQPQHF
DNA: TGTGCCAGCAGTTCGGTCAATCAGCCCCAGCATTTT

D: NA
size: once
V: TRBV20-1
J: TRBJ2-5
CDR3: CSASPLRQETQYF
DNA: TGCAGTGCTAGCCCACTTCGACAAGAGACCCAGTACTTC

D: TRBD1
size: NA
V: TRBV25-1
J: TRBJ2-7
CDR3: CASSGDRLNYEQYF
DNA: TGTGCCAGCAGTGGGGACAGATTAAACTACGAGCAGTACTTC

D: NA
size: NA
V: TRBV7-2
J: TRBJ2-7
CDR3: CASSSLFEQYF
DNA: TGTGCCAGCAGCTCCCTTTTCGAGCAGTACTTC

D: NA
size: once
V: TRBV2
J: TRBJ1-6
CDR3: CVNSEVANSPLHF
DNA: TGTGTCAACAGTGAAGTAGCTAATTCACCCCTCCACTTT

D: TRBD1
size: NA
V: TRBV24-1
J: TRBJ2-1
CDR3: CATSDPTGGYNEQFF
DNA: TGTGCCACCAGTGATCCTACAGGGGGGTACAATGAGCAGTTCTTC

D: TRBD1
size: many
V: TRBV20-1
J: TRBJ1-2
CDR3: CSARDPGQPRAGYTF
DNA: TGCAGTGCTAGAGACCCGGGACAGCCGAGGGCTGGCTACACCTTC

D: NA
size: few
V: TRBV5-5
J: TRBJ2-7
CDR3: CASSLAGGFGEQYF
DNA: TGTGCCAGCAGCTTGGCCGGGGGCTTCGGCGAGCAGTACTTC

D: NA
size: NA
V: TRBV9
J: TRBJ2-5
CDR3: CASSVGLRTDQETQYF
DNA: TGTGCCAGCAGCGTAGGTCTCCGGACGGACCAGGAGACCCAGTACTTC

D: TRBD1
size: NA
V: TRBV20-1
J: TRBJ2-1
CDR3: CSARDTGTGVPSEQFF
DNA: TGCAGTGCTAGGGACACCGGGACAGGGGTACCTAGTGAGCAGTTCTTC

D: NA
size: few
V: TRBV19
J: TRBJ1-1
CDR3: CASSGTGEAFF
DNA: TGTGCCAGTAGTGGTACTGGTGAAGCTTTCTTT

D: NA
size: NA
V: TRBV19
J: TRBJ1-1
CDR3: CASSGASGHPNTEAFF
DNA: TGTGCCAGTAGTGGGGCATCGGGACACCCGAACACTGAAGCTTTCTTT

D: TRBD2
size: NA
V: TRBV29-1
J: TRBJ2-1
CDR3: CSVLPGLAYNEQFF
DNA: TGCAGCGTACTTCCGGGACTAGCCTACAATGAGCAGTTCTTC

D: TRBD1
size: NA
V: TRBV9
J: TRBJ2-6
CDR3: CASSVGQGSSGGANVLTF
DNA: TGTGCCAGCAGCGTGGGACAGGGCTCCTCGGGGGGGGCCAACGTCCTGACTTTC

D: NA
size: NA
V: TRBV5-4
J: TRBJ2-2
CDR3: CASSGTPGTNTGELFF
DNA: TGTGCCAGCAGCGGAACCCCGGGGACTAACACCGGGGAGCTGTTTTTT

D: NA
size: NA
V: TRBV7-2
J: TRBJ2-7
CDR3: CASSPGQGAGYEQYF
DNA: TGTGCCAGCAGCCCCGGGCAAGGAGCGGGCTACGAGCAGTACTTC

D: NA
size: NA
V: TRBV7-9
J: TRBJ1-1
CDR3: CASRPQGRDTEAFF
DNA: TGTGCCAGCAGGCCACAGGGCCGGGACACTGAAGCTTTCTTT

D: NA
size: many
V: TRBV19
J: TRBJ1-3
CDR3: CASSIGPRDSGNTIYF
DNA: TGTGCCAGTAGTATAGGACCTCGGGACTCTGGAAACACCATATATTTT

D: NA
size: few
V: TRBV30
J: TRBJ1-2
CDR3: CAWRANGHDGDGYTF
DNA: TGTGCCTGGAGGGCAAATGGACACGATGGGGATGGCTACACCTTC

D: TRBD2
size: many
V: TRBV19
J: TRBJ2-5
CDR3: CASRGTSGDQETQYF
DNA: TGTGCCAGTAGGGGGACTAGCGGGGACCAAGAGACCCAGTACTTC

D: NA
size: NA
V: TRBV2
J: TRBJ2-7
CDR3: CASSVEGDVYEQYF
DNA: TGTGCCAGCAGTGTTGAGGGCGACGTCTACGAGCAGTACTTC

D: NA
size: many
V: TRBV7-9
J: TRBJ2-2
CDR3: CASSLVPGELFF
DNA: TGTGCCAGCAGCTTAGTACCCGGGGAGCTGTTTTTT